This T cell receptor beta chain was recorded in a study of shared clonotypes between healthy human individuals. General observations from the study: Limitation of the genetic and exposure-history diversity represented came from the few donors.

Replicate PCRs run on sorted subsets employed around 200 ng DNA, around 31,000 T cell genomes. Profiling relied on immunoSEQ multiplex PCR, and the TCRdb table lists in-frame clones only, not all of them. The data show millions of clones, roughly 91% seen once. Cells designated naive CD8 were CD45RO-negative and were positively selected for CCR7, with terminally differentiated effector memory CD45RA+ cells excluded. Concerning this clone: As yet, its antigen is unknown.

The TCR comes from a man younger than 35 in good health. Some clones in this sample may be carry-over from other donors' samples. Specimen: naive CD8+ T cells from PBMCs.

CDR3 bases: TGCAGCGTTGACGGTCCTAACACCGGGGAGCTGTTTTTT. Translation gives CSVDGPNTGELFF. The gene calls are TRBV29-1 and TRBJ2-2; D gene unclear. From germline, CDR1 is SQVTM and CDR2 ANQGSEA. The ends were cut back, 3 bases at V and 2 bases at J, with 7 bases in the middle. The CDR3 runs to 13 residues.